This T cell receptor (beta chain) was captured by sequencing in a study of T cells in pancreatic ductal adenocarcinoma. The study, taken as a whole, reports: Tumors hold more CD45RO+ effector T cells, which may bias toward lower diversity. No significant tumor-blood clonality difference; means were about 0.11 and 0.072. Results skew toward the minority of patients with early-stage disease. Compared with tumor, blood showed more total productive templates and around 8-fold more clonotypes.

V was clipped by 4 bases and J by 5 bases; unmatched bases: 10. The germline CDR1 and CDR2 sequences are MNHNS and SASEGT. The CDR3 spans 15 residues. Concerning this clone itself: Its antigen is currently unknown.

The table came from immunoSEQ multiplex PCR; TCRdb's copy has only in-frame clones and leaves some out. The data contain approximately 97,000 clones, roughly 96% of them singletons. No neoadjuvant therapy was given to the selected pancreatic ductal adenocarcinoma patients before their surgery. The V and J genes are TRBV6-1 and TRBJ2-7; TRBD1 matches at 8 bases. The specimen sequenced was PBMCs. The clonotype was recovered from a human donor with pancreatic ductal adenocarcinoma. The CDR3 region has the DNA TGTGCCAGCAGTGGGGTCGACAGGGGTCCGGACGAGCAGTACTTC. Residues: CASSGVDRGPDEQYF.